One sample yielded the 24 T cell receptor beta chains listed below, sequenced in a study of blood T cell repertoires in COVID-19. Clones were sequenced by immunoSEQ multiplex PCR, and TCRdb holds only the in-frame ones, with some missing. The sample yields roughly 170,000 clones, about 79% seen once. The sequencing input was peripheral blood. Receptors were obtained from a woman aged 70 to 79 with acute or convalescent COVID-19.

With respect to this clone: Distinct nucleotide sequences in the sample also encode this CDR3. The chain couples TRBV5-1 to TRBJ2-3; D not certain. Trimming left V 0 bases short and J 0 bases short, with 8 bases between. Germline lookup yields CDR1 SGHRS and CDR2 YFSETQ. This CDR3 is 15 amino acids long. The CDR3 reads CASSLGAVSTDTQYF. DNA of the CDR3: TGCGCCAGCAGCTTGGGTGCGGTTAGCACAGATACGCAGTATTTT.

This clone occurred once. The genes are TRBV2 and TRBJ2-5; tentative D call: TRBD1 (6 bases). The CDR3 loop spans 12 amino acids. The germline V gene has CDR1 SNHLY and CDR2 FYNNEI. V lost 6 bases, J lost 2 bases, and 7 bases lay in between. Here the CDR3 reads CASSQGQETQYF. The CDR3 coding sequence is TGTGCCAGCAGCCAGGGGCAAGAGACCCAGTACTTC.

The rearrangement joins TRBV5-4 to TRBJ1-1, with TRBD1 as a possible D gene (6 bases). CDR1 and CDR2 from the germline V gene are SGHNT and YYREEE (reference sequence). The CDR3 loop spans 15 amino acids. V was pared by 2 bases and J by 0 bases, with 11 bases between. The CDR3 DNA reads as TGTGCCAGCAGCTTAGGACAGACTCTGAACACTGAAGCTTTCTTT. It encodes CASSLGQTLNTEAFF.

This clone was counted once. The chain joins TRBV15 to TRBJ1-2; tentative D call: TRBD1 (5 bases). The CDR3 sequence is 14 residues long. V lost 0 bases and J lost 7, with 12 bases in between. Germline V CDR1 and CDR2: LNHNV, YYDKDF (reference sequence). Written as DNA, the CDR3 is TGTGCCACCAGCAGAGATCTCCAGGGAGGTGGCTACACCTTC. Translating gives CATSRDLQGGGYTF.

This chain connects TRBV19 to TRBJ2-5, with TRBD2 identical over 11 bases. CDR1 and CDR2 (germline): LNHDA, SQIVND (reference sequence). This CDR3 region has 15 residues. The V gene end was trimmed by 6 bases and the J gene end by 1 base; junction bases not matched to a gene: 4. The CDR3 coding sequence is TGTGCCAGTAGCAGACTAGCGGGGATCCAAGAGACCCAGTACTTC. Translation: CASSRLAGIQETQYF.

This clone came up once. The gene calls are TRBV11-3 and TRBJ1-2, with D tentatively TRBD1 (6 bases). Germline V gene lookup returns CDR1 SGHNT and CDR2 YENEEA. This CDR3 comprises 19 residues. V was trimmed by 3 bases and J by 5 bases, leaving 28 bases between them. CDR3 protein: CASSFHISFQPPQGYGYTF. CDR3 DNA: TGTGCCAGCAGCTTTCACATTAGCTTTCAACCTCCCCAGGGGTATGGCTACACCTTC.

This clone is a singleton in its sample. The V and J genes are TRBV19 and TRBJ2-7; D might be TRBD1 (6 bases). The ends were cut back, 2 bases at V and 6 bases at J, with 23 bases in the middle. This CDR3 comprises 17 residues. Germline V CDR1 and CDR2: LNHDA, SQIVND (reference sequence). The CDR3 loop reads CASSISRQAKHTGEQYF. The CDR3 DNA sequence: TGTGCCAGTAGTATATCAAGACAGGCCAAACATACCGGCGAGCAGTACTTC.

This chain uses TRBV5-6 with TRBJ2-5; 11 bases agree with TRBD1. V gave up 0 bases and J gave up 5 bases; unmatched junction bases: 15. The germline V gene encodes CDR1 SGHDT and CDR2 YYEEEE. The CDR3 is 19 amino acids. The CDR3 coding sequence is TGTGCCAGCAGCTTGGCTTCTATTCTCAGGACAGGGGGCGCGGAGACCCAGTACTTC. Translation: CASSLASILRTGGAETQYF.

The chain combines TRBV6-4 with TRBJ1-2; weak D call: TRBD1 (5 bases). CDR1 is MRHNA and CDR2 is SNTAGT in the germline V gene. CDR3 size: 14 residues. Trimming took off 3 bases at V and 1 base at J, with 9 bases between the two ends. The CDR3 is CASSEQGVNYGYTF. The CDR3 region has the DNA TGTGCCAGCAGTGAACAAGGGGTTAACTATGGCTACACCTTC.

This clone was seen a single time. The chain couples TRBV10-2 to TRBJ2-3; 7 bases align to TRBD1. The germline V gene encodes CDR1 WSHSY and CDR2 SAAADI. V was pared by 11 bases and J by 2 bases, with 13 bases of the junction left unmatched. This CDR3 contains 15 residues. The CDR3: CAVYPGQPSTDTQYF. DNA of the CDR3: TGCGCCGTTTACCCGGGACAGCCTTCCACAGATACGCAGTATTTT.

This chain links TRBV5-1 with TRBJ2-7, with a weak D call TRBD2 (6 bases). With 2 bases removed from V and 3 bases from J, the gap between germline ends came to 15 bases. The CDR3 extends over 15 amino acids. Germline-derived CDR1 and CDR2 are SGHRS and YFSETQ. The chain's CDR3 is CASSFSGRPDYEQYF. The CDR3 DNA follows: TGCGCCAGCAGCTTTTCCGGGAGACCGGACTACGAGCAGTACTTC.

This clone was detected only a few times. The CDR3 coding sequence is TGTGCCAGCTCCCCAGGGGGAGACGAGCAGTACTTC. Amino acid sequence: CASSPGGDEQYF. This chain joins TRBV27 and TRBJ2-7, with TRBD1 matching 7 bases. V dropped 8 bases and J dropped 5; count of bases not matched to a gene: 6. Germline CDR1 reads MNHEY; CDR2 reads SMNVEV (reference sequence). There are 12 residues in the CDR3.

V and J are TRBV29-1 and TRBJ1-2; possible D gene TRBD1, 5 bases. The CDR3 consists of 11 residues. Trimming pared 5 bases from V and 7 bases from J, leaving 11 bases between. Germline V gene data show CDR1 as SQVTM and CDR2 as ANQGSEA. CDR3 residues: CSVQGGSGYTF. CDR3 nucleotides: TGCAGCGTTCAGGGTGGCTCTGGCTACACCTTC.

DNA for the CDR3: TGTGCCAGCAGCCACCGACAGGGACGGGCCGGGGAGCTGTTTTTT. It encodes CASSHRQGRAGELFF. The chain couples TRBV3-1 (or the pseudogene TRBV3-2) to TRBJ2-2; 7 positions match TRBD1. The trim removed 3 bases at V and 6 bases at J, leaving 7 bases unmatched. Germline V lookup: CDR1 LGHDT, CDR2 YNNKEL (reference sequence). The CDR3 extends over 15 amino acids.

The chain uses TRBV27 and TRBJ2-7, with 12 bases matching TRBD2. The CDR3 sequence is 13 residues long. Germline CDR1 MNHEY, CDR2 SMNVEV (reference sequence). The ends lost 5 bases at V and 12 bases at J; junction bases unmatched: 8. The CDR3 region has the DNA TGTGCCAGCAGTCCCAGACTAGCGGGAGAAGTGTACTTC. Protein sequence: CASSPRLAGEVYF.

Only a few counts were recorded for this clone. The chain links TRBV3-1 (or the pseudogene TRBV3-2) to TRBJ2-7; 9 bases are a match to TRBD2. V trimming: 1 base; J trimming: 7 bases; junction bases outside the gene matches: 5. The CDR3 length is 14 residues. The germline gives CDR1 LGHDT, CDR2 YNNKEL (reference sequence). CDR3: CASSQVAGVGEQYF. The CDR3 bases are TGTGCCAGCAGCCAAGTAGCGGGAGTAGGAGAGCAGTACTTC.

The chain employs TRBV10-3 and TRBJ2-1; 10 nucleotides match TRBD2. CDR1 is ENHRY and CDR2 is SYGVKD in the germline V gene. There are 15 residues in the CDR3. The ends lost 7 bases at V and 5 bases at J; junction bases unmatched: 8. This CDR3 is CAITQRTSGNNEQFF. The CDR3 DNA reads TGTGCCATCACCCAACGGACTAGCGGCAACAATGAGCAGTTCTTC.

The rearrangement uses TRBV5-4 and TRBJ1-2; TRBD1 aligns across 9 bases. The CDR3 runs 13 residues. With 4 bases clipped from V and 6 bases from J, the junction kept 4 bases outside the gene matches. Germline V CDR1 and CDR2: SGHNT, YYREEE (reference sequence). Here the CDR3 DNA reads TGTGCCAGCAGCGAGGGACAGGGCAATGGCTACACCTTC. Its translation: CASSEGQGNGYTF.

V and J are TRBV6-5 and TRBJ1-2; 7 positions agree with TRBD1. Trimming took 6 bases from V and 6 from J; bases not matched to a gene: 7. From germline, CDR1 is MNHEY and CDR2 SVGAGI. The CDR3 consists of 13 residues. Written as DNA, the CDR3 is TGTGCCAGCAGCCTCACAGGGGCGGATGGCTACACCTTC. Residues: CASSLTGADGYTF.

The sample holds many counts of this clone. The J gene is TRBJ2-5, the V gene TRBV12-3 or TRBV12-4; weak D call: TRBD2 (6 bases). V was clipped by 7 bases and J by 0 bases, with 9 bases between them. This CDR3 is built from 13 residues. CDR3 nucleotides: TGTGCCAGCACTGGAGGGTACCAAGAGACCCAGTACTTC. This codes for CASTGGYQETQYF.

This clone was recorded only once. The rearrangement links TRBV5-1 to TRBJ2-7; D may be TRBD1 (5 bases). There are 14 residues in the CDR3. The V gene's germline CDR1 is SGHRS and CDR2 YFSETQ. Trimming took off 0 bases at V and 2 bases at J, with 9 bases between the two ends. The CDR3 reads CASSLEGNPYEQYF. The CDR3 DNA sequence: TGCGCCAGCAGCTTGGAGGGGAACCCCTACGAGCAGTACTTC.

The V call is TRBV7-3, the J call TRBJ2-3, with TRBD1 as a possible D gene (5 bases). CDR3 length: 17 amino acids. The V gene's germline CDR1 is SGHTA and CDR2 FQGTGA. V was pared by 1 base and J by 0 bases, with 14 bases between. The CDR3 sequence: CASSLMAQGLSTDTQYF. Written as DNA, the CDR3 is TGTGCCAGCAGCTTAATGGCTCAGGGTCTGAGCACAGATACGCAGTATTTT.

This chain joins TRBV7-9 and TRBJ2-3; TRBD2 matches 7 bases. This CDR3 region has 16 residues. J lost 6 bases, V lost 2 bases, and 11 bases had no gene match. Germline V gene lookup returns CDR1 SEHNR and CDR2 FQNEAQ (reference sequence). For the CDR3, the DNA is TGTGCCAGCAGCTTAAGGTGGGAGGGCCCCGGTGATACGCAGTATTTT. Amino acid sequence: CASSLRWEGPGDTQYF.

This chain links TRBV13 with TRBJ1-2, with 7 positions matching TRBD1. CDR1 is PRHDT, CDR2 FYEKMQ, per germline (reference sequence). J was trimmed by 3 bases and V by 5 bases; bases with no gene match: 6. There are 14 residues in the CDR3. CDR3 DNA sequence: TGTGCCAGCAGCATCGGACAGGTCGACTATGGCTACACCTTC. Translated, it gives CASSIGQVDYGYTF. Complete variable domain (other parts from reference TRBV13 and TRBJ1-2): AAGVIQSPRHLIKEKRETATLKCYPIPRHDTVYWYQQGPGQDPQFLISFYEKMQSDKGSIPDRFSAQQFSDYHSELNMSSLELGDSALYFCASSIGQVDYGYTFGSGTRLTVV.